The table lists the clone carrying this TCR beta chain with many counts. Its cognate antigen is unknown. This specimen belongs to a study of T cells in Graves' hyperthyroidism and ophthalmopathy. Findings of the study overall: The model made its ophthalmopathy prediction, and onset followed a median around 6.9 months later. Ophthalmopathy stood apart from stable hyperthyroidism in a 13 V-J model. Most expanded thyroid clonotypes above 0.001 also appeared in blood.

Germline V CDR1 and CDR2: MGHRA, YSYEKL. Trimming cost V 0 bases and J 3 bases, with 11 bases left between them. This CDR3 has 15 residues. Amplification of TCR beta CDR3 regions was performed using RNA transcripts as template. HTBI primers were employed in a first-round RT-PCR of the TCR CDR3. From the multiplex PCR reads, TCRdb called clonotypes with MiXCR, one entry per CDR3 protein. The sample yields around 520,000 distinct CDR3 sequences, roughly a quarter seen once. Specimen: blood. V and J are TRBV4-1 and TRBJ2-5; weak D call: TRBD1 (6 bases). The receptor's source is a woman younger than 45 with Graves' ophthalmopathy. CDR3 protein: CASSQDSQGKETQYF. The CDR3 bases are TGCGCCAGCAGCCAAGATAGCCAGGGGAAAGAGACCCAGTACTTC.